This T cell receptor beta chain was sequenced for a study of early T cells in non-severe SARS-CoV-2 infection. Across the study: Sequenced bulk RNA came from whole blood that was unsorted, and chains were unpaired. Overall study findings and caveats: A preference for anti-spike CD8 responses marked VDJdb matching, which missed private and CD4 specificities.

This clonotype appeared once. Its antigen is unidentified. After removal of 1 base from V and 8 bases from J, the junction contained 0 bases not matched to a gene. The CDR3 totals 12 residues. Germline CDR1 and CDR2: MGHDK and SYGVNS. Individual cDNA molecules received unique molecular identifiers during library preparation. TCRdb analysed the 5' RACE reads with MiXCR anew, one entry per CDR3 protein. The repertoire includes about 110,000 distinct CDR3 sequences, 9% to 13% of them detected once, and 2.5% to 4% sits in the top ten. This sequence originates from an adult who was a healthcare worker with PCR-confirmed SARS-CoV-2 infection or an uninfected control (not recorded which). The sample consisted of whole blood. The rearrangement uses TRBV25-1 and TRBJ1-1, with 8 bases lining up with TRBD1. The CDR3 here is CASSEWDREAFF. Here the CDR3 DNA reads TGTGCCAGCAGTGAATGGGACAGGGAAGCTTTCTTT.